Each of the 14 T cell receptor beta chains below was sequenced from the same sample in a study of early T cells in non-severe SARS-CoV-2 infection. Each CDR3 protein gets one entry after TCRdb re-called the 5' RACE reads with MiXCR. Of about 97,000 distinct CDR3 sequences listed, approximately 11% are singletons. The input for sequencing was whole blood, taken at baseline. These receptors were taken from an adult who was a healthcare worker with PCR-confirmed SARS-CoV-2 infection or an uninfected control (not recorded which).

Only a few counts were recorded for this clonotype. V is TRBV6-6 and J is TRBJ1-6; unclear D gene. V gave up 3 bases and J gave up 2 bases, with 8 bases separating them. Germline V gene data show CDR1 as MNHNY and CDR2 as SVGAGI (reference sequence). This CDR3 spans 15 amino acids. CDR3 coding DNA: TGTGCCAGCAGTTATCAAGGCCCCTATAATTCACCCCTCCACTTT. Protein product: CASSYQGPYNSPLHF.

The rearrangement uses TRBV5-8 and TRBJ2-1; 7 bases map to TRBD2. This CDR3 is built from 15 residues. Looked up from germline, CDR1 is SGHTS and CDR2 is YDEGEE. The V and J ends lost 4 bases and 8 bases, in that order; junction bases with no gene match: 12. CDR3 bases: TGTGCCAGCAGCAAGGGGACTACCTCCCTCTATGAGCAGTTCTTC. It yields the protein CASSKGTTSLYEQFF.

This clonotype has ten or more counts. This chain connects TRBV7-6 to TRBJ2-2; D assignment may be TRBD1 or TRBD2 (6 bases each). This CDR3 spans 15 amino acids. CDR1 and CDR2 (germline): SGHVS, FNYEAQ. V was shortened by 4 bases and J by 3 bases, with 12 bases between the two germline ends. CDR3 sequence (DNA): TGTGCCAGCAGCTCTCCTGGGGGGCACACCGGGGAGCTGTTTTTT. Its translation: CASSSPGGHTGELFF.

This clonotype was seen more than once but under ten times. The chain is built from TRBV7-7 and TRBJ2-1; either TRBD1 or TRBD2 may supply D (6 bases each). The V gene lost 5 bases and the J gene lost 5 bases, with 16 bases spanning the gap. The CDR3 length is 15 residues. CDR1 and CDR2 (germline): SSHAT, FNYEAQ (reference sequence). The CDR3 protein is CASSPRRGLNNEQFF. CDR3 bases: TGTGCCAGCAGCCCTCGGAGGGGGTTAAACAATGAGCAGTTCTTC. Looking up the rest from reference TRBV7-7 and TRBJ2-1 gives the full variable domain: GAGVSQSPRYKVTKRGQDVTLRCDPISSHATLYWYQQALGQGPEFLTYFNYEAQPDKSGLPSDRFSAERPEGSISTLTIQRTEQRDSAMYRCASSPRRGLNNEQFFGPGTRLTVL.

This clonotype was counted at least ten times. The rearrangement joins TRBV19 to TRBJ2-7; TRBD1 is a possible D gene (6 bases). Per germline, CDR1 LNHDA and CDR2 SQIVND (reference sequence). The CDR3 is 16 residues long. V dropped 5 bases and J dropped 3 bases, with 20 bases sitting between them. DNA of the CDR3: TGTGCCAGTAGTCCCGATGGGGCCCAGGGGAACTACGAGCAGTACTTC. It is translated as CASSPDGAQGNYEQYF.

J is TRBJ2-1 and V is TRBV9; 9 bases map to TRBD1. The CDR3 has 15 residues. Trimming cost V 6 bases and J 3 bases; bases outside gene matches: 7. Per germline, CDR1 SGDLS and CDR2 YYNGEE. CDR3 nucleotide sequence: TGTGCCAGCAACGAGCTGGGACAGGGCTACAATGAGCAGTTCTTC. Translated, it gives CASNELGQGYNEQFF. The full variable domain, its missing parts supplied by reference TRBV9 and TRBJ2-1, is DSGVTQTPKHLITATGQRVTLRCSPRSGDLSVYWYQQSLDQGLQFLIQYYNGEERAKGNILERFSAQQFPDLHSELNLSSLELGDSALYFCASNELGQGYNEQFFGPGTRLTVL.

The V call is TRBV5-1, the J call TRBJ1-3; no clear D gene. The germline V gene encodes CDR1 SGHRS and CDR2 YFSETQ. The CDR3 sequence is 12 residues long. V was clipped by 1 base and J by 2 bases, with 1 base between them. CDR3 residues: CASSLPGNTIYF. CDR3 nucleotides: TGCGCCAGCAGCTTGCCTGGAAACACCATATATTTT.

This clonotype was counted many times. This chain uses TRBV7-2 with TRBJ2-1; 8 bases align to TRBD2. The V and J ends lost 3 bases and 0 bases, in that order; junction bases with no gene match: 4. The CDR3 runs 16 residues. In germline, CDR1 is SGHTA, CDR2 FQGNSA. Here the CDR3 DNA reads TGTGCCAGCAGCTTGGTAGCGGGGAGCTCCTACAATGAGCAGTTCTTC. Protein sequence: CASSLVAGSSYNEQFF.

The sample holds many counts of this clonotype. The rearrangement links TRBV2 to TRBJ2-2; D gene unclear. V gave up 5 bases and J gave up 3 bases, with 10 bases separating them. CDR1 SNHLY and CDR2 FYNNEI come from the germline V gene. This CDR3 region has 14 residues. CDR3 region: CASSRTDYTGELFF. The CDR3 coding sequence is TGTGCCAGCAGTCGTACAGACTACACCGGGGAGCTGTTTTTT.

The CDR3 loop is CASSQEPGLAGLTDTQYF. The CDR3 bases are TGTGCCAGCAGCCAAGAACCGGGACTAGCGGGGCTCACAGATACGCAGTATTTT. V is TRBV4-2 and J is TRBJ2-3; 13 bases align to TRBD2. The CDR3 loop spans 18 amino acids. J lost 2 bases, V lost 0 bases, and 5 bases had no gene match. Per the germline V gene, CDR1 is LGHNA and CDR2 is YNFKEQ.

J is TRBJ2-6 and V is TRBV7-9, with D possibly matching TRBD2 (5 bases). With 3 bases removed from V and 2 bases from J, the gap between germline ends came to 11 bases. Germline CDR1 SEHNR, CDR2 FQNEAQ (reference sequence). This CDR3 is built from 16 residues. CDR3 amino acids: CASSFGYGTGANVLTF. CDR3 coding DNA: TGTGCCAGCAGCTTCGGATACGGGACTGGGGCCAACGTCCTGACTTTC.

The sample holds many counts of this clonotype. V usage is TRBV25-1 and J usage is TRBJ2-1; possibly TRBD1 or TRBD2 for D (5 bases each). Germline CDR1 reads MGHDK; CDR2 reads SYGVNS. The CDR3 has 15 amino acids. Trimming removed 1 base from V and 2 bases from J, with 9 bases in between. Written as DNA, the CDR3 is TGTGCCAGCAGTGAATTGGGGGTCGCCTACAATGAGCAGTTCTTC. Protein product: CASSELGVAYNEQFF.

This clonotype was detected a few times. The chain couples TRBV29-1 to TRBJ2-7; possible D gene TRBD1, 6 bases. V lost 6 bases to trimming and J lost 5 bases, with 11 bases between them. CDR3 length: 11 amino acids. CDR1 SQVTM and CDR2 ANQGSEA come from the germline V gene. The CDR3 DNA sequence: TGCAGCGTAAACAGGGCGGACGAGCAGTACTTC. This gives the protein CSVNRADEQYF.

V gene TRBV6-1 combines with J gene TRBJ2-3; 10 nucleotides agree with TRBD1. The CDR3 has 15 amino acids. Germline CDR1 is MNHNS and CDR2 is SASEGT. V dropped 7 bases and J dropped 10; count of bases not matched to a gene: 14. CDR3: CASTQDRGGPVSQYF. The CDR3 region has the DNA TGTGCCAGCACCCAGGACAGGGGGGGCCCTGTGTCGCAGTATTTT.